This T cell receptor beta chain came from a study of cytomegalovirus exposure and HLA in healthy donors. In the study overall: An analysis done earlier identified about 120 million unique TCR beta sequences from roughly 190 million T cells. The study's findings and limits: Investigators reported over 150 TCR beta chains as tied to cytomegalovirus. Most sequenced TCRs were rare (though some public TCRs occurred in many donors). The study reported that TCR beta sequences accurately predicted HLA-A and HLA-B alleles in most subjects.

The CDR3 covers 14 residues. V lost 10 bases and J 0 bases, leaving 15 bases between the germline ends. Per the germline V gene, CDR1 is SEHNR and CDR2 is FQNEAQ (reference sequence). With regard to this clone: Its antigen is unknown.

PCR amplification relied on 60 Vbeta primers (plus 13 Jbeta primers). Assay used: immunoSEQ multiplex PCR; TCRdb lists only in-frame clones, some missing. The data show approximately 150,000 clones, approximately 79% seen once. This clonotype was sampled from a male donor in good health and CMV-seronegative. The chain has TRBV7-9 and TRBJ1-2; D possibly corresponds to TRBD1 (6 bases). The sequenced sample consisted of PBMCs. CDR3 bases: TGTGCCACCCCGAGGGACACAGCTAACTATGGCTACACCTTC. It translates to CATPRDTANYGYTF.